Included here is one T cell receptor beta chain sequence, with context. The sample comes from a study of blood T cell repertoires in COVID-19. Turning to the study itself: Samples representing acute and convalescent COVID-19 were sourced from the United States, Italy and Spain. Sources were T cells, B-cell-depleted T cells, or PBMCs; the material itself was cDNA or gDNA.

Under the authors' procedure: Reference gene primer amplification yielded estimated nucleated cell counts. Clones were sequenced by immunoSEQ multiplex PCR, and TCRdb holds only the in-frame ones, with some missing. The V and J calls and clone size were taken over from that table, and D and trimming were inferred from the DNA. The data hold around 180,000 clones, with around 88% observed a single time. CDR3 size: 16 residues. V lost 11 bases, J lost 1 base, and 15 bases stayed unmatched. CDR1 and CDR2 from the germline V gene are ENHRY and SYGVKD. The rearrangement links TRBV10-3 to TRBJ2-5, with 8 bases fitting TRBD1. The TCR comes from a woman aged 25 to 39 with acute or convalescent COVID-19. Sequenced input: peripheral blood. CDR3 nucleotide sequence: TGTGCCGTTAAAGATGGGACAGGCACACCCCAAGAGACCCAGTACTTC. Translation gives CAVKDGTGTPQETQYF.